Below are 14 T cell receptor beta chains sequenced from a single sample in a study of monozygotic twins with inflammatory bowel disease. One entry per CDR3 protein, without DNA, is what TCRdb gives after re-calling the 5' RACE reads. The sample includes approximately 420,000 distinct CDR3 sequences. Source material: blood. Receptors were obtained from a human donor with ulcerative colitis or Crohn's disease, or a healthy co-twin of an affected twin (not recorded which).

V and J are TRBV3-1 and TRBJ2-5. This CDR3 is 17 amino acids long. CDR1 LGHDT and CDR2 YNNKEL come from the germline V gene (reference sequence). This chain's CDR3 is CASSQVGPFPNMETQYF.

This sequence joins TRBV15 and TRBJ2-5; checking the TCRdb D call of TRBD2 is not possible without DNA. This CDR3 contains 14 residues. CDR1 and CDR2 from the germline V gene are LNHNV and YYDKDF (reference sequence). The CDR3 sequence is CATSRRGDQETQYF.

The rearrangement links TRBV28 to TRBJ2-7; TCRdb gives TRBD2 as the D gene, but with no DNA this cannot be confirmed. Germline-derived CDR1 and CDR2 are MDHEN and SYDVKM. CDR3 length equals 15 residues. CDR3 protein: CASSLSSGGTYEQYF.

The chain has TRBV29-1 and TRBJ1-2. CDR3 length: 12 amino acids. Looked up from germline, CDR1 is SQVTM and CDR2 is ANQGSEA. This CDR3 reads CSVEGGAYGYTF. Full variable domain (rest looked up from reference TRBV29-1 and TRBJ1-2): SAVISQKPSRDICQRGTSLTIQCQVDSQVTMMFWYRQQPGQSLTLIATANQGSEATYESGFVIDKFPISRPNLTFSTLTVSNMSPEDSSIYLCSVEGGAYGYTFGSGTRLTVV.

The chain couples TRBV5-1 to TRBJ2-1; TCRdb proposes TRBD2, but this gene call is untestable without DNA. The CDR3 extends over 17 amino acids. Germline V gene data show CDR1 as SGHRS and CDR2 as YFSETQ. The CDR3 reads CASSLLGVGSSYNEQFF.

V is TRBV20-1 and J is TRBJ1-2; TCRdb's D gene call, TRBD1, goes unchecked for lack of DNA. The germline gives CDR1 DFQATT, CDR2 SNEGSKA (reference sequence). The CDR3 runs to 15 residues. The CDR3: CSAAGTENSNYGYTF.

This rearrangement joins TRBV20-1 to TRBJ2-3; the D call of TRBD1 rests on TCRdb alone, since no DNA is present to check it. CDR3 length: 15 amino acids. In germline, CDR1 is DFQATT, CDR2 SNEGSKA (reference sequence). The CDR3 sequence: CSARDQRTVTDTQYF.

V is TRBV20-1 and J is TRBJ2-5; absent DNA, TCRdb's TRBD1 call cannot be checked. There are 14 residues in the CDR3. CDR1 and CDR2 from the germline V gene are DFQATT and SNEGSKA (reference sequence). CDR3 in amino acids: CSARTGTGGETQYF.

This chain joins TRBV19 and TRBJ2-2; there is no DNA to check the TCRdb D call of TRBD1. The CDR3 loop spans 16 amino acids. Per the germline V gene, CDR1 is LNHDA and CDR2 is SQIVND (reference sequence). The chain's CDR3 is CASTPDVGMVTGELFF.

The chain carries TRBV28 and TRBJ2-1; TCRdb's D gene call, TRBD2, goes unchecked for lack of DNA. The CDR3 is made up of 15 amino acids. Germline-derived CDR1 and CDR2 are MDHEN and SYDVKM. The CDR3 protein is CASREAGSGMVEQFF.

The chain is built from TRBV3-1 and TRBJ2-7; lacking DNA, the TRBD2 call made by TCRdb goes unchecked. Germline loops: CDR1 LGHDT, CDR2 YNNKEL (reference sequence). The CDR3 length is 15 residues. CDR3 protein: CASSQPSTSGDEQYF.

The chain employs TRBV6-5 and TRBJ2-7; absent DNA, TCRdb's TRBD1 call cannot be checked. CDR3 length equals 18 residues. Germline V gene data show CDR1 as MNHEY and CDR2 as SVGAGI. Here the CDR3 reads CASSYKPPSGTSTYEQYF.

J is TRBJ2-1 and V is TRBV7-9; TCRdb calls TRBD2, which cannot be checked without DNA. CDR3 length: 16 amino acids. Germline V gene data show CDR1 as SEHNR and CDR2 as FQNEAQ (reference sequence). The CDR3 here is CASSARTSFSYNEQFF.

This chain links TRBV5-1 with TRBJ1-1. Germline V gene lookup returns CDR1 SGHRS and CDR2 YFSETQ. The CDR3 is 13 residues long. CDR3 amino acids: CASSFGDGTEAFF.